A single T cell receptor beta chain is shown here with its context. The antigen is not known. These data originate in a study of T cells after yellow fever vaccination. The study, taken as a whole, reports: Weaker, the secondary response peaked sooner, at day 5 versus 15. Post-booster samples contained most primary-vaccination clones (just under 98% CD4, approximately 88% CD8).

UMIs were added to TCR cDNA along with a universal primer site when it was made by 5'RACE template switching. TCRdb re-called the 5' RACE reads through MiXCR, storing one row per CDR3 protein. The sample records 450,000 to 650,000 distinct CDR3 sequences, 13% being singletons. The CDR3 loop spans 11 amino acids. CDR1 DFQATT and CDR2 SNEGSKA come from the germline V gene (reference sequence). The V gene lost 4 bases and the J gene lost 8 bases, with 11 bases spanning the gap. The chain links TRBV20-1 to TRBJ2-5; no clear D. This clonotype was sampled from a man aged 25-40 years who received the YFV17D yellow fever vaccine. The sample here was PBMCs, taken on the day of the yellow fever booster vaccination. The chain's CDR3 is CSAKKEPTQYF. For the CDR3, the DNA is TGCAGTGCTAAGAAAGAACCTACCCAGTACTTC.